The 3 T cell receptor beta chains in this list originate from one sample, sequenced in a study of control samples from healthy donors and cancer patients. The method was immunoSEQ multiplex PCR; TCRdb's version includes in-frame clones alone and lacks a portion of them. This table holds approximately 90,000 clones, approximately 87% found once. Input material: blood. These receptors were collected from a woman aged 40 to 49 in good health.

The CDR3 DNA reads as TGTGCCAGCAGCGTAGGGGTAACCCCCCCCACCTACGAGCAGTACTTC. It yields the protein CASSVGVTPPTYEQYF. The rearrangement links TRBV9 to TRBJ2-7, with unresolved D. The V gene's germline CDR1 is SGDLS and CDR2 YYNGEE. Between the trimmed V and J ends, which lost 0 bases and 2 bases, there was a span of 15 bases. The CDR3 has 16 residues. Full variable domain (rest looked up from reference TRBV9 and TRBJ2-7): DSGVTQTPKHLITATGQRVTLRCSPRSGDLSVYWYQQSLDQGLQFLIQYYNGEERAKGNILERFSAQQFPDLHSELNLSSLELGDSALYFCASSVGVTPPTYEQYFGPGTRLTVT.

The table lists this clone with a count of one. The chain is built from TRBV6-5 and TRBJ2-3; D is unclear. CDR3 length: 13 residues. In germline, CDR1 is MNHEY, CDR2 SVGAGI. V lost 7 bases to trimming and J lost 1 base, with 9 bases between them. The CDR3 loop reads CASIRVGTDTQYF. Here the CDR3 DNA reads TGTGCCAGCATTCGGGTCGGCACAGATACGCAGTATTTT.

The CDR3: CASSLWESYNEQFF. CDR3 DNA sequence: TGTGCCAGCTCACTGTGGGAATCCTACAATGAGCAGTTCTTC. The V gene is TRBV18, the J gene TRBJ2-1; no definite D call. CDR3 size: 14 residues. Trimming shortened V by 4 bases and J by 1 base, and 8 bases separated the two germline ends. CDR1 and CDR2 from the germline V gene are KGHSH and LQKENI.